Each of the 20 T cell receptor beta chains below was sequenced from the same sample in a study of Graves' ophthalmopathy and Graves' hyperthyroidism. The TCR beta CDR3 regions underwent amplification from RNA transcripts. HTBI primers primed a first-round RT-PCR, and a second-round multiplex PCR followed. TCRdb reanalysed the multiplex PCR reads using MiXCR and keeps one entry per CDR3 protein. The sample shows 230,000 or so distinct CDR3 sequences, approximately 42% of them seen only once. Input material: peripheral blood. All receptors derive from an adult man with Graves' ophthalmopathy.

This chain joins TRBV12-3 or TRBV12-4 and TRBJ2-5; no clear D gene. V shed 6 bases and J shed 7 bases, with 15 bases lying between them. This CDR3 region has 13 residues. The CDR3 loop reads CASSFPSLGTQYF. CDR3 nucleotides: TGTGCCAGCAGCTTTCCGTCGTTAGGGACCCAGTACTTC.

The CDR3 here is CASSRRQAQETQYF. The DNA of the CDR3 is TGTGCCAGCAGTAGAAGACAGGCTCAAGAGACCCAGTACTTC. The rearrangement joins TRBV2 to TRBJ2-5, with D maybe TRBD1 (6 bases). CDR3 length: 14 residues. CDR1 SNHLY and CDR2 FYNNEI come from the germline V gene. Trimming pared 5 bases from V and 2 bases from J, leaving 12 bases between.

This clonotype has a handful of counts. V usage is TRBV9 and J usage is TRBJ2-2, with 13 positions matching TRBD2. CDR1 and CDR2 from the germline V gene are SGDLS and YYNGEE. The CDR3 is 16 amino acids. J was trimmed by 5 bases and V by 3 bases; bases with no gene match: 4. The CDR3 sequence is CASSEGTSGTTGELFF. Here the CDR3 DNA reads TGTGCCAGCAGCGAGGGGACTAGCGGGACTACCGGGGAGCTGTTTTTT. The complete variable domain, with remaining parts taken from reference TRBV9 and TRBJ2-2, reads DSGVTQTPKHLITATGQRVTLRCSPRSGDLSVYWYQQSLDQGLQFLIQYYNGEERAKGNILERFSAQQFPDLHSELNLSSLELGDSALYFCASSEGTSGTTGELFFGEGSRLTVL.

The CDR3 spells CASTGTGFGYTF. The CDR3 DNA reads TGTGCCAGCACCGGGACAGGCTTTGGCTACACCTTC. The chain joins TRBV10-3 to TRBJ1-2; 8 positions agree with TRBD1. The trim removed 10 bases at V and 7 bases at J, leaving 8 bases unmatched. Germline CDR1 and CDR2: ENHRY and SYGVKD. This CDR3 has 12 amino acids.

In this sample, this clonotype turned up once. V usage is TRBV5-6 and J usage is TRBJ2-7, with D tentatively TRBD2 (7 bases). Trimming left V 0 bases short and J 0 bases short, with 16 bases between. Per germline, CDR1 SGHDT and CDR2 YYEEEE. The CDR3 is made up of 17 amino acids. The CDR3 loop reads CASSLGRTGRDSYEQYF. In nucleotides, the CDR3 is TGTGCCAGCAGCTTGGGACGAACAGGGAGGGACTCCTACGAGCAGTACTTC.

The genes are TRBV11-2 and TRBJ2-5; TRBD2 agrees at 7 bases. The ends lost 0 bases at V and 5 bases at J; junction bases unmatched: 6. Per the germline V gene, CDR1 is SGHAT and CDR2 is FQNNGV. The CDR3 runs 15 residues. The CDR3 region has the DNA TGTGCCAGCAGCTTAGAAGCGGGAACGGGGGAGACCCAGTACTTC. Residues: CASSLEAGTGETQYF. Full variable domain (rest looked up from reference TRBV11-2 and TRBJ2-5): EAGVAQSPRYKIIEKRQSVAFWCNPISGHATLYWYQQILGQGPKLLIQFQNNGVVDDSQLPKDRFSAERLKGVDSTLKIQPAKLEDSAVYLCASSLEAGTGETQYFGPGTRLLVL.

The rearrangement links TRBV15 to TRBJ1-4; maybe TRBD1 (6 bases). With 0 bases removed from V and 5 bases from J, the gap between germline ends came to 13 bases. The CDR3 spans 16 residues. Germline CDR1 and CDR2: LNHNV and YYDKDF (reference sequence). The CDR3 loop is CATSRDSGGGNEKLFF. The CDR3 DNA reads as TGTGCCACCAGCAGAGATTCGGGAGGGGGGAATGAAAAACTGTTTTTT.

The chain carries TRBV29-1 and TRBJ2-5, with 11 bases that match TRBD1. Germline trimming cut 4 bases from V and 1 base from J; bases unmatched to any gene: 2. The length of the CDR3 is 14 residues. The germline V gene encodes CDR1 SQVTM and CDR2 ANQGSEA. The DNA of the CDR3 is TGCAGCGTTGTGGGACAGGGGGGCCAAGAGACCCAGTACTTC. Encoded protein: CSVVGQGGQETQYF. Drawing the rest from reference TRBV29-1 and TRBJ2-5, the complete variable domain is SAVISQKPSRDICQRGTSLTIQCQVDSQVTMMFWYRQQPGQSLTLIATANQGSEATYESGFVIDKFPISRPNLTFSTLTVSNMSPEDSSIYLCSVVGQGGQETQYFGPGTRLLVL.

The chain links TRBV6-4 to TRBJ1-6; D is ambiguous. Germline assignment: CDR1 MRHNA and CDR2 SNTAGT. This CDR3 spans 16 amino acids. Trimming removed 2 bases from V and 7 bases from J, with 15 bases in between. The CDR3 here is CASSDQAPSPNSPLHF. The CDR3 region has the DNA TGTGCCAGCAGTGACCAGGCCCCTTCCCCGAATTCACCCCTCCACTTT.

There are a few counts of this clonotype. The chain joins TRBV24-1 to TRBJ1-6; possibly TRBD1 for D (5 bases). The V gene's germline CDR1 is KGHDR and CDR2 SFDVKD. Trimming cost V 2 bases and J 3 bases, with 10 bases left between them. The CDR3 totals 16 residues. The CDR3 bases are TGTGCCACCAGTGATTGGGGGGGATTCTATAATTCACCCCTCCACTTT. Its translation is CATSDWGGFYNSPLHF.

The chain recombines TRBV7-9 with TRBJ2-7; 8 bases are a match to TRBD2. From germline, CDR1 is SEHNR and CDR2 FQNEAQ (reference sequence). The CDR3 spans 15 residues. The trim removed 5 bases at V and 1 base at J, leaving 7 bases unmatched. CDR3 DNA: TGTGCCAGCAGCCCCCGGGGGGGCCCTTCCTACGAGCAGTACTTC. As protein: CASSPRGGPSYEQYF.

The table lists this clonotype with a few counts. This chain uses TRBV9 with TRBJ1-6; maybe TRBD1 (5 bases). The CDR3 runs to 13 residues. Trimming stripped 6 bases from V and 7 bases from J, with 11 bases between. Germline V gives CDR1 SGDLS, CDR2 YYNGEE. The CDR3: CASTRGENSPLHF. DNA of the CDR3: TGTGCCAGCACCCGGGGCGAGAATTCACCCCTCCACTTT.

CDR3 amino acids: CASSTGGLDEQYF. The DNA of the CDR3 is TGTGCCAGCAGCACAGGGGGCCTGGACGAGCAGTACTTC. This chain joins TRBV7-3 and TRBJ2-7, with TRBD1 identical over 9 bases. V gave up 5 bases and J gave up 5 bases; unmatched junction bases: 4. CDR3 length equals 13 residues. Germline CDR1 is SGHTA and CDR2 is FQGTGA.

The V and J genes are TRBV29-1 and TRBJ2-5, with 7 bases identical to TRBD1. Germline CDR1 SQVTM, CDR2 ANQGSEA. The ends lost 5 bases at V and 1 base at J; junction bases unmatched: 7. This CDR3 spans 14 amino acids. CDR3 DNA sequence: TGCAGCGTTAGATTGGACAGGAGCCAAGAGACCCAGTACTTC. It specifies CSVRLDRSQETQYF.

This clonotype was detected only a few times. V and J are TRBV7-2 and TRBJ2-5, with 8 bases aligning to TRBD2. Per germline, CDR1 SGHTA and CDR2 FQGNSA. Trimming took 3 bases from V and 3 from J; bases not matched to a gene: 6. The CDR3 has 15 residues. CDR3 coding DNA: TGTGCCAGCAGCTTGCCAGCGGGAGCGGAAGAGACCCAGTACTTC. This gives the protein CASSLPAGAEETQYF.

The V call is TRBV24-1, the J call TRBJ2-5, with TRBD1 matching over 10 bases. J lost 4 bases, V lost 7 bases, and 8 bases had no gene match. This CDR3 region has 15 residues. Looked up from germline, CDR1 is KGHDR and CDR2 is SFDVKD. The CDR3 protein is CATSATGGLLETQYF. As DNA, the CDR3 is TGTGCCACCAGCGCGACAGGGGGCCTTTTAGAGACCCAGTACTTC.

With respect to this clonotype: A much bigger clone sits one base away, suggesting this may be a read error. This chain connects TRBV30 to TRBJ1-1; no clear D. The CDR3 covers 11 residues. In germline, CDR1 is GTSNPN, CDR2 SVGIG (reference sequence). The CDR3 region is CAWGYNTEASF. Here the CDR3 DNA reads TGTGCCTGGGGATACAACACTGAAGCTTCCTTT.

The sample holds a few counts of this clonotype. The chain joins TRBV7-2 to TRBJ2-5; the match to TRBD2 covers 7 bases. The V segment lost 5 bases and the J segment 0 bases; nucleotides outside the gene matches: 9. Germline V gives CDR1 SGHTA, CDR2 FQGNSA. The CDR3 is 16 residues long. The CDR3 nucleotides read TGTGCCAGCAGCCAATGGACTAGTCTTTACCAAGAGACCCAGTACTTC. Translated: CASSQWTSLYQETQYF. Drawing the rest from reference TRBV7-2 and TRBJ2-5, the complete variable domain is GAGVSQSPSNKVTEKGKDVELRCDPISGHTALYWYRQSLGQGLEFLIYFQGNSAPDKSGLPSDRFSAERTGGSVSTLTIQRTQQEDSAVYLCASSQWTSLYQETQYFGPGTRLLVL.

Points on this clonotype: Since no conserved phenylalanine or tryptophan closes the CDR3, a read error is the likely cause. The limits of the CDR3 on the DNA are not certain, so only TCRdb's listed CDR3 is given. The CDR3 reads CASSKSRT. The genes are TRBV7-2 and TRBJ2-1; TRBD1 is taken as the D call from the table, unchecked against the DNA. Termini included, the CDR3 measures 8 amino acids. Per the germline V gene, CDR1 is SGHTA and CDR2 is FQGNSA.

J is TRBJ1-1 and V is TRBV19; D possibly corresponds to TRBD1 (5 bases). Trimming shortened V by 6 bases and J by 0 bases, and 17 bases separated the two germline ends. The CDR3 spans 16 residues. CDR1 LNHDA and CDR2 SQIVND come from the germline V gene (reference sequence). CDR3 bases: TGTGCCAGTAGCATAAGTGGGACCGGGATGAACACTGAAGCTTTCTTT. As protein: CASSISGTGMNTEAFF.